This T cell receptor (beta chain) was documented in a study of patients and donors after allogeneic stem cell transplantation. TCRdb re-derived calls from the RT-PCR reads in MiXCR, one entry per CDR3 protein. This table has some 960,000 distinct CDR3 sequences, around 17% appearing once. The V end lost 6 bases, the J end lost 8 bases, and 17 bases lay between the germline ends. The CDR3 loop spans 15 amino acids. The TCR sequence derives from a human donor who was either an allogeneic HSCT recipient or a stem cell or donor lymphocyte infusion donor (not recorded which). It is not recorded whose cells these are; they may come from a transplant donor. This chain uses TRBV12-3 or TRBV12-4 with TRBJ1-6, with D possibly TRBD1 on 5 matching bases. The sequenced sample was blood, either unsorted or a sorted T cell fraction (not recorded which). This chain's CDR3 is CASRVTQGTDSPLHF. In DNA, the CDR3 is TGTGCCAGCAGAGTGACCCAAGGGACGGATTCACCCCTCCACTTT.